The 5 T cell receptor beta chains below all came from one sample that was sequenced in a study of T cell responses to AZD1222 COVID-19 vaccine (dated by TCRdb to about 2021). Library construction relied on the immunoSEQ multiplex PCR assay. TCRdb took over this immuneACCESS table, retaining in-frame rearrangements with V and J assigned. Such tables are incomplete; in checked studies, under half of the missing clones stem from an unresolved V gene, and the remainder is unexplained. Here the sample has about 150,000 clones; 85% to 95% occur a single time. 1.5% of the sample goes to the ten largest clones. According to the study, the label for this sample's time point signals: about 28 days (+/-7) after the second vaccine dose. The input for sequencing was peripheral blood, taken 28 days after the second AZD1222 dose. Source of these receptors: an adult who received the AZD1222 COVID-19 vaccine.

V usage is TRBV3-1 (or the pseudogene TRBV3-2) and J usage is TRBJ2-6, with TRBD2 matching 8 bases. Trimming at V came to 0 bases and at J to 0 bases, leaving 1 base not matched to a gene. The length of the CDR3 is 17 residues. The germline V gene has CDR1 LGHDT and CDR2 YNNKEL (reference sequence). In DNA, the CDR3 is TGTGCCAGCAGCCAAGATGGGACTAGCTCTGGGGCCAACGTCCTGACTTTC. It translates to CASSQDGTSSGANVLTF.

DNA for the CDR3: TGTGCCAGCAAACGGATGAATGAAAAACTGTTTTTT. Translation gives CASKRMNEKLFF. V is TRBV7-9 and J is TRBJ1-4, with D unresolved. The germline gives CDR1 SEHNR, CDR2 FQNEAQ (reference sequence). V gave up 7 bases and J gave up 5 bases, with 8 bases separating them. The CDR3 sequence is 12 residues long. Full variable domain (missing parts from reference TRBV7-9 and TRBJ1-4): DTGVSQNPRHKITKRGQNVTFRCDPISEHNRLYWYRQTLGQGPEFLTYFQNEAQLEKSRLLSDRFSAERPKGSFSTLEIQRTEQGDSAMYLCASKRMNEKLFFGSGTQLSVL.

This clone was seen once. The chain is built from TRBV27 and TRBJ1-5, with 11 bases lining up with TRBD1. Germline CDR1 MNHEY, CDR2 SMNVEV (reference sequence). The CDR3 covers 16 residues. The V gene end was trimmed by 6 bases and the J gene end by 3 bases; junction bases not matched to a gene: 7. This chain's CDR3 is CASRPRDRGYNQPQHF. In nucleotides, the CDR3 is TGTGCCAGCAGACCGCGGGACAGGGGGTACAATCAGCCCCAGCATTTT.

This chain joins TRBV19 and TRBJ1-5, with D possibly TRBD1 on 6 matching bases. CDR3 length: 15 amino acids. Germline lookup yields CDR1 LNHDA and CDR2 SQIVND (reference sequence). V lost 11 bases and J lost 5, with 22 bases in between. In DNA, the CDR3 is TGTGCCGCAGGCGGGGACACGGCCCTCTATCAGCCCCAGCATTTT. Its protein is CAAGGDTALYQPQHF.

This clone was recorded a few times. The germline gene is not matched at one end of the junction; a read error may be the cause. This chain uses TRBV5-8 with TRBJ1-2, with D perhaps TRBD1 (6 bases). The CDR3 sequence is 11 residues long. Germline CDR1 is SGHTS and CDR2 is YDEGEE. CDR3 DNA: TGTGCCAGCAGCTTGGGGAAGGCAGGGGTCTTC. Residues: CASSLGKAGVF.